Presented here are 3 T cell receptor beta chains from one specimen sequenced in a study of blood T cell repertoires in COVID-19 (dated by TCRdb to 2020 to 2021). The library relied on the immunoSEQ multiplex PCR assay. TCRdb stores this immuneACCESS table with in-frame sequences only. Part of the clones is absent; in the studies checked, under half of the shortfall reflects unresolved V genes, and no reason is known for the rest. For this sample the table gives 150,000 or so clones, of which nearly 80% were detected only once. The ten largest clones add up to 1.5% to 2% of the sample. The sequencing input was peripheral blood. These receptors came from an elderly man with acute or convalescent COVID-19.

This rearrangement joins TRBV14 to TRBJ2-7; possibly TRBD2 for D (5 bases). Germline V gene data show CDR1 as SGHDN and CDR2 as FVKESK. This CDR3 is 15 amino acids long. The V and J ends lost 0 bases and 6 bases respectively, with 15 bases between them. The CDR3 spells CASSQEGRRSSEQYF. The CDR3 coding sequence is TGTGCCAGCAGCCAAGAGGGCAGGAGGAGTTCCGAGCAGTACTTC.

Details on this clone: This specimen includes other DNA sequences encoding the same CDR3. This chain links TRBV12-3 or TRBV12-4 with TRBJ1-2, with D maybe TRBD1 (5 bases). The CDR3 sequence is 13 residues long. Between the trimmed V and J ends, which lost 5 bases and 4 bases, there was a span of 11 bases. The CDR3 DNA reads TGTGCCAGCAGTCTTGACAGAGGCTATGGCTACACCTTC. This encodes CASSLDRGYGYTF.

The chain has TRBV9 and TRBJ1-1, with a weak D call TRBD1 (6 bases). The germline V and J ends were trimmed by 3 bases and 1 base, with 13 bases remaining between them. The CDR3 is 15 residues long. Germline V gene data show CDR1 as SGDLS and CDR2 as YYNGEE. The CDR3 sequence is CASSASRGANTEAFF. CDR3 coding DNA: TGTGCCAGCAGCGCCTCCAGGGGTGCGAACACTGAAGCTTTCTTT. The whole variable domain, filled in from reference TRBV9 and TRBJ1-1, reads DSGVTQTPKHLITATGQRVTLRCSPRSGDLSVYWYQQSLDQGLQFLIQYYNGEERAKGNILERFSAQQFPDLHSELNLSSLELGDSALYFCASSASRGANTEAFFGQGTRLTVV.